Presented here are 17 T cell receptor beta chains from one specimen sequenced in a study of monozygotic twins with inflammatory bowel disease. TCRdb re-analyzed the 5' RACE reads; it lists each CDR3 protein once, without DNA. In total, the table holds 300,000 to 350,000 distinct CDR3 sequences. Input material: blood. The receptors come from a human donor with ulcerative colitis or Crohn's disease, or a healthy co-twin of an affected twin (not recorded which).

V gene TRBV20-1 combines with J gene TRBJ1-2. Germline CDR1 DFQATT, CDR2 SNEGSKA (reference sequence). The CDR3 is made up of 16 amino acids. CDR3 in amino acids: CSAREGARVGIDGYTF.

The V and J genes are TRBV11-2 and TRBJ2-2; TCRdb's D gene call, TRBD2, goes unchecked for lack of DNA. The germline gives CDR1 SGHAT, CDR2 FQNNGV. The CDR3 extends over 15 amino acids. Here the CDR3 reads CASSLPGTAAGELFF.

The rearrangement joins TRBV5-1 to TRBJ1-2; TCRdb's D call, TRBD1, is unchecked because there is no DNA. CDR1 is SGHRS, CDR2 YFSETQ, per germline. This CDR3 spans 13 amino acids. CDR3 sequence reads: CASSPDRTSGYTF. The complete variable domain, with remaining parts taken from reference TRBV5-1 and TRBJ1-2, reads KAGVTQTPRYLIKTRGQQVTLSCSPISGHRSVSWYQQTPGQGLQFLFEYFSETQRNKGNFPGRFSGRQFSNSRSEMNVSTLELGDSALYLCASSPDRTSGYTFGSGTRLTVV.

The gene calls are TRBV21-1 and TRBJ2-7. TRBV21-1 represents a pseudogene. The CDR3 has 11 amino acids. The CDR3 loop is CASSMTPEQYF.

The chain employs TRBV15 and TRBJ2-7; the D call of TRBD1 rests on TCRdb alone, since no DNA is present to check it. This CDR3 spans 12 amino acids. Germline-derived CDR1 and CDR2 are LNHNV and YYDKDF (reference sequence). CDR3 region: CATSSRDSEQYF.

The chain employs TRBV3-1 and TRBJ2-3; checking the TCRdb D call of TRBD2 is not possible without DNA. The CDR3 sequence is 16 residues long. Looked up from germline, CDR1 is LGHDT and CDR2 is YNNKEL (reference sequence). The CDR3 spells CASSQDASGGTDTQYF.

V gene TRBV11-1 combines with J gene TRBJ1-4; the TCRdb call, TRBD1, lacks DNA for checking. The CDR3 sequence is 13 residues long. From germline, CDR1 is SGHAT and CDR2 FQDESV (reference sequence). CDR3 amino acids: CASSPPPEEKLFF.

CDR3 sequence reads: CASRSGTSGVTDTQYF. V usage is TRBV5-4 and J usage is TRBJ2-3; the TCRdb D gene call, TRBD2, has no DNA to confirm it. The CDR3 has 16 amino acids. The V gene's germline CDR1 is SGHNT and CDR2 YYREEE (reference sequence).

The chain recombines TRBV9 with TRBJ2-7; TCRdb designates TRBD1, a call that cannot be tested without DNA. CDR3 length: 15 amino acids. The germline CDR1 and CDR2 sequences are SGDLS and YYNGEE. CDR3: CASSAPNRDGYEQYF.

The chain carries TRBV5-1 and TRBJ2-7; there is no DNA to check the TCRdb D call of TRBD1. Germline CDR1 and CDR2: SGHRS and YFSETQ. This CDR3 is 15 amino acids long. The CDR3 is CASSQGGTYTYEQYF.

The chain is built from TRBV5-6 and TRBJ2-2; TCRdb lists TRBD1, though no DNA is available to test this call. CDR1 is SGHDT, CDR2 YYEEEE, per germline. The length of the CDR3 is 14 residues. This chain's CDR3 is CASRPQGYTGELFF.

This rearrangement joins TRBV5-1 to TRBJ2-5; the TRBD1 assignment by TCRdb is unverifiable without DNA. The CDR3 consists of 14 residues. Germline V gene sequence: CDR1 SGHRS, CDR2 YFSETQ. This CDR3 is CASTPGGITETQYF.

The V gene is TRBV20-1, the J gene TRBJ1-2; lacking DNA, the TRBD1 call made by TCRdb goes unchecked. The CDR3 runs 14 residues. The germline CDR1 and CDR2 sequences are DFQATT and SNEGSKA (reference sequence). The CDR3: CSATPPGTNYGYTF.

This chain joins TRBV6-5 and TRBJ2-5; absent DNA, TCRdb's TRBD1 call cannot be checked. The germline V gene encodes CDR1 MNHEY and CDR2 SVGAGI. The CDR3 contains 14 residues. The CDR3 loop reads CASSYGQGGETQYF.

The rearrangement uses TRBV30 and TRBJ2-4. CDR1 is GTSNPN, CDR2 SVGIG, per germline (reference sequence). The CDR3 is 13 amino acids. This CDR3 reads CAWRKDGVNIQYF.

The chain has TRBV12-3 or TRBV12-4 and TRBJ1-5; absent DNA, TCRdb's TRBD1 call cannot be checked. The CDR3 runs 16 residues. CDR3 amino acids: CASSLGQGAFNQPQHF.

This chain connects TRBV2 to TRBJ2-5. Germline CDR1 and CDR2: SNHLY and FYNNEI. The CDR3 is made up of 11 amino acids. The chain's CDR3 is CASTVYETQYF.